This T cell receptor beta chain was sequenced in a study of blood T cells in healthy people across ages. Overall study context: About one barcoded TCR beta cDNA was captured per two T cells.

Combining a sample-barcoded 5' primer with a J-beta primer mix, a second PCR ran for about 7 to 12 cycles. TCRdb itself ran the 5' RACE reads through MiXCR, one entry per CDR3 protein. The sample carries roughly 1.5 million distinct CDR3 sequences, approximately 39% recorded once. The CDR3 is made up of 13 amino acids. The V gene lost 4 bases and the J gene lost 9 bases, with 17 bases spanning the gap. The germline V gene has CDR1 SGHRS and CDR2 YFSETQ. There were at least 5.5 micrograms of total RNA extracted from every sample. The J gene is TRBJ2-7, the V gene TRBV5-1; possibly TRBD1 for D (5 bases). The sequence derives from a woman aged 18 to 35 in good health. The source material was blood. CDR3 residues: CASSLFPGKVQYF. The CDR3 DNA is TGCGCCAGCAGCCTTTTTCCAGGGAAAGTGCAGTACTTC. Supplemented by reference TRBV5-1 and TRBJ2-7, the full variable domain reads KAGVTQTPRYLIKTRGQQVTLSCSPISGHRSVSWYQQTPGQGLQFLFEYFSETQRNKGNFPGRFSGRQFSNSRSEMNVSTLELGDSALYLCASSLFPGKVQYFGPGTRLTVT.